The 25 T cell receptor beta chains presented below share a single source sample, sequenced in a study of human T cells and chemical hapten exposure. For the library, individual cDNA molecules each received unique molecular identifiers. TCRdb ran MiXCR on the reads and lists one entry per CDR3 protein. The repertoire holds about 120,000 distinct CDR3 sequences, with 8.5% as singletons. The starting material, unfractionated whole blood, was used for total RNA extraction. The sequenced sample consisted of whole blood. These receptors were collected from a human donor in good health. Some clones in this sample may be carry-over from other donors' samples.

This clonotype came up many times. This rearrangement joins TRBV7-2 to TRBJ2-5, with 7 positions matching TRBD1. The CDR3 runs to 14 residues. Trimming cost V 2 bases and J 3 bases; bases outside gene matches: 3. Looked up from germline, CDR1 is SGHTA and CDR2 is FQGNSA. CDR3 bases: TGTGCCAGCAGCTTATTTACAGGGGAAGAGACCCAGTACTTC. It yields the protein CASSLFTGEETQYF.

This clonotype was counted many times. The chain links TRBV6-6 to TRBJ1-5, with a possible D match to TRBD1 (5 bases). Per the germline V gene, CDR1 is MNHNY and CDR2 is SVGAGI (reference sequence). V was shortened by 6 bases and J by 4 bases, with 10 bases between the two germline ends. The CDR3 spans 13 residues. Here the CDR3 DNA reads TGTGCCAGCAGCCGACAGCTTAATCAGCCCCAGCATTTT. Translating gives CASSRQLNQPQHF.

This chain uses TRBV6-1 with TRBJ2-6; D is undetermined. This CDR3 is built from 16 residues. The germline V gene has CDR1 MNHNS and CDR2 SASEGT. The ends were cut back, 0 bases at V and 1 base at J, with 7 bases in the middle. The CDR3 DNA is TGTGCCAGCAGTGAAGCTCAAGCATCTGGGGCCAACGTCCTGACTTTC. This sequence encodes CASSEAQASGANVLTF.

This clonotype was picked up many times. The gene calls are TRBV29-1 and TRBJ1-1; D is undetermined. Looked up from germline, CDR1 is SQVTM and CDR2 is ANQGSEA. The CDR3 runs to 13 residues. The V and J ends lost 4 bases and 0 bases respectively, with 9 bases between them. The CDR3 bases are TGCAGCGTTGTATCACGCATGAACACTGAAGCTTTCTTT. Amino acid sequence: CSVVSRMNTEAFF.

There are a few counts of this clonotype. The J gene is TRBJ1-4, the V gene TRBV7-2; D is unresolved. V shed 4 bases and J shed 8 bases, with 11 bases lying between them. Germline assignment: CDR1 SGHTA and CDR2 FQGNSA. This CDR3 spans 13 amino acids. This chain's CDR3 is CASSYRNTEKLFF. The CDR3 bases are TGTGCCAGCAGCTACAGAAATACGGAAAAACTGTTTTTT.

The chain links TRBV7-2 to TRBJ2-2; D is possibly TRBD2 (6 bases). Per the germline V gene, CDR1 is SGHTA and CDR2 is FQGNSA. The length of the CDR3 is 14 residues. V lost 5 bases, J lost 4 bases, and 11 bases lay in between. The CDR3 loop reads CASSGGTTTGELFF. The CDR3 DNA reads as TGTGCCAGCAGCGGGGGGACGACCACCGGGGAGCTGTTTTTT.

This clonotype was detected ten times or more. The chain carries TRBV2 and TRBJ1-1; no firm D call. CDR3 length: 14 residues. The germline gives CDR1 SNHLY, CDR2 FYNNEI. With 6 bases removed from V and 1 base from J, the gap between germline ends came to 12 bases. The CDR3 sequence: CASRYPGGNTEAFF. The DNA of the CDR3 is TGTGCCAGCAGATACCCAGGAGGGAACACTGAAGCTTTCTTT.

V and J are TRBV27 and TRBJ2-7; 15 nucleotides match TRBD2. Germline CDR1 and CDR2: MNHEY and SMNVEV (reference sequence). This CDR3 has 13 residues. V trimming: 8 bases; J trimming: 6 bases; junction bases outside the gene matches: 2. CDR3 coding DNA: TGTGCCAGCGGACTAGCGGGAGGGGTCGAGCAGTACTTC. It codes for CASGLAGGVEQYF.

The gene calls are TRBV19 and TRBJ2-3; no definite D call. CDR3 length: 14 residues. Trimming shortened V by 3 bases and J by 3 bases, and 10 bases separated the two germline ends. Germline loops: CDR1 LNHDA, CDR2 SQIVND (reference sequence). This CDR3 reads CASSILGPTDTQYF. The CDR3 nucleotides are TGTGCCAGTAGTATTCTAGGACCGACAGATACGCAGTATTTT.

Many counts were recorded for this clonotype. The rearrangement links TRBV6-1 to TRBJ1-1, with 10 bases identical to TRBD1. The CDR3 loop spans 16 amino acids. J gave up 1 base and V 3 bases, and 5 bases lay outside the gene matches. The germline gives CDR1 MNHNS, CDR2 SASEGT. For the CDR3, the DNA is TGTGCCAGCAGTGATAGAAGGACAGGGGGGAACACTGAAGCTTTCTTT. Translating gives CASSDRRTGGNTEAFF.

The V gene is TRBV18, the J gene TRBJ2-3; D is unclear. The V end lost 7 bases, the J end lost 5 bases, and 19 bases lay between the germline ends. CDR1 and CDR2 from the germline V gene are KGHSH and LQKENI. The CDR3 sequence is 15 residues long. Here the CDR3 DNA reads TGTGCCAGCTACCAAGGCGGTTTTTCACAAGATACGCAGTATTTT. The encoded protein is CASYQGGFSQDTQYF.

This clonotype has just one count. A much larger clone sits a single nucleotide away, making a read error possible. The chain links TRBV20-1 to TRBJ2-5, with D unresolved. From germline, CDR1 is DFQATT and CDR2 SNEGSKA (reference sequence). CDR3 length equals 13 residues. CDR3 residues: CIAKNSYQETQYF. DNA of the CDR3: TGCATTGCTAAGAACAGTTACCAAGAGACCCAGTACTTC.

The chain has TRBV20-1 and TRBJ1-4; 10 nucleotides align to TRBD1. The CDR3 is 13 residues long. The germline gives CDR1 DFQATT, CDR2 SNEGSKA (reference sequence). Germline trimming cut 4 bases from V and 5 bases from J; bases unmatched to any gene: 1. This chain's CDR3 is CSATGQGNEKLFF. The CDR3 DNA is TGCAGTGCTACGGGACAGGGGAATGAAAAACTGTTTTTT.

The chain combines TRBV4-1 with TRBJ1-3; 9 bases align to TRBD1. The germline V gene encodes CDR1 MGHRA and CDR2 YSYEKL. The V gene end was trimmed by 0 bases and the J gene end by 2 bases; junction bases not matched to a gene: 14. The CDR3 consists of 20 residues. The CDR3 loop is CASSQERTLGTGLAGNTIYF. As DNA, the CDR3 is TGCGCCAGCAGCCAAGAGAGGACTCTTGGGACAGGGCTAGCTGGAAACACCATATATTTT.

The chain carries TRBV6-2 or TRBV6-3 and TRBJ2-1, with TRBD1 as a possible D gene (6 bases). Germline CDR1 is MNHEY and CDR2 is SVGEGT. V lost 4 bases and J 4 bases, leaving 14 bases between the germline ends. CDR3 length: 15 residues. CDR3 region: CASSSPLTGYNEQFF. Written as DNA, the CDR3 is TGTGCCAGCAGTTCCCCTTTGACAGGTTACAATGAGCAGTTCTTC.

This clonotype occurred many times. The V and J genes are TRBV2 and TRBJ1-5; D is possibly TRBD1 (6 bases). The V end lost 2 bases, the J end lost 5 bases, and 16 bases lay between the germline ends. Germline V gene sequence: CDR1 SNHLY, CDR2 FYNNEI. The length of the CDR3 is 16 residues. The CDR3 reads CASSEFRRAGDQPQHF. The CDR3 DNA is TGTGCCAGCAGTGAATTTCGAAGGGCAGGGGATCAGCCCCAGCATTTT. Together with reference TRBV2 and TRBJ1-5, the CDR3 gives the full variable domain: EPEVTQTPSHQVTQMGQEVILRCVPISNHLYFYWYRQILGQKVEFLVSFYNNEISEKSEIFDDQFSVERPDGSNFTLKIRSTKLEDSAMYFCASSEFRRAGDQPQHFGDGTRLSIL.

The CDR3 region has the DNA TGCAGCGCCACAGATGCTAGCGGTGAGCAGTTCTTC. This codes for CSATDASGEQFF. This chain connects TRBV29-1 to TRBJ2-1; 7 bases are a match to TRBD2. The CDR3 covers 12 residues. Germline V gives CDR1 SQVTM, CDR2 ANQGSEA. The ends lost 7 bases at V and 9 bases at J; junction bases unmatched: 9.

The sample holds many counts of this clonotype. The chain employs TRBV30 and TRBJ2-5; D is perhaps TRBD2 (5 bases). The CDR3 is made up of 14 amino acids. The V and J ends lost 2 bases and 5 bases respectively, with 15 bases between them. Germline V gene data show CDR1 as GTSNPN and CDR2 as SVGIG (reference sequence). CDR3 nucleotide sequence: TGTGCCTGGAGTATAGCCACGGAGGTGGAGACCCAGTACTTC. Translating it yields CAWSIATEVETQYF.

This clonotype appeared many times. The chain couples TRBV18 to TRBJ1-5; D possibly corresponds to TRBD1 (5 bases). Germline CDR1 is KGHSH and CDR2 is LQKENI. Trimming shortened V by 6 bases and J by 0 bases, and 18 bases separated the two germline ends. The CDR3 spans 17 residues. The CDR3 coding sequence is TGTGCCAGCTCCCCAGACAGATCCCATCTTAGCAATCAGCCCCAGCATTTT. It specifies CASSPDRSHLSNQPQHF.

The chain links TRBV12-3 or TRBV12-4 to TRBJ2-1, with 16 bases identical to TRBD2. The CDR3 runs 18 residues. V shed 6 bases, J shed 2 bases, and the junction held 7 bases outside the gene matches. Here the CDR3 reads CASRGLAGGPSPYNEQFF. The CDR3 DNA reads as TGTGCCAGCAGGGGACTAGCGGGGGGGCCTAGCCCCTACAATGAGCAGTTCTTC.

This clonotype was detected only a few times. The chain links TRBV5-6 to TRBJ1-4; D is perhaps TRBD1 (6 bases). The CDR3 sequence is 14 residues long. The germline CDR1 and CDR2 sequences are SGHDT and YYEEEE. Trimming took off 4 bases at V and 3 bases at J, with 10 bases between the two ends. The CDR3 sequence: CASSRGGSNEKLFF. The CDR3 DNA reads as TGTGCCAGCAGCAGAGGGGGATCTAATGAAAAACTGTTTTTT.

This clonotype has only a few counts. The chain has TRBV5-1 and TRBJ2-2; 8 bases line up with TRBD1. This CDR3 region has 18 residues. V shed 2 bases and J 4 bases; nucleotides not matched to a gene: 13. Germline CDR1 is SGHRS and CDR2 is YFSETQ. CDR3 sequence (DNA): TGCGCCAGCAGCTTTAGTGAGACAGGGGTTAGAGCCACCGGGGAGCTGTTTTTT. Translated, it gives CASSFSETGVRATGELFF.

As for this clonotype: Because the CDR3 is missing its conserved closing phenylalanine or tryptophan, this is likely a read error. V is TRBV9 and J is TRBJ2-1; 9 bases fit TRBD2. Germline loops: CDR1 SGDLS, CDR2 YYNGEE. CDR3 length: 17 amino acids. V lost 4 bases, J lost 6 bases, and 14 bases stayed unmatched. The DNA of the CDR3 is TGTGCCAGCAGCACCACCCCCGCGGGGGGGCTCCCCAATGAGCAGTTCTCC. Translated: CASSTTPAGGLPNEQFS.

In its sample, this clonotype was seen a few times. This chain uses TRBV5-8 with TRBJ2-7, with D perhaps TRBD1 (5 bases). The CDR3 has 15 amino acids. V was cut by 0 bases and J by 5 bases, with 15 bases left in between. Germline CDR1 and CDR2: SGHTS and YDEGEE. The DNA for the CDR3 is TGTGCCAGCAGCTTGGACCAGGGCCTGTCCCACGAGCAGTACTTC. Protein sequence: CASSLDQGLSHEQYF.

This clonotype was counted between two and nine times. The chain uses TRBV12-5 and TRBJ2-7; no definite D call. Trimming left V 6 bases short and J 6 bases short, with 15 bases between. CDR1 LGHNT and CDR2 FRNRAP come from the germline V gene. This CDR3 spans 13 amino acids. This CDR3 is CASGFGSSPEQYF. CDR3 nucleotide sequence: TGTGCTAGTGGCTTTGGTTCTTCGCCCGAGCAGTACTTC.